This T cell receptor beta chain is drawn from a study of T cell repertoires in cytomegalovirus infection. This clonotype was counted many times. Its antigen is unknown. V gave up 5 bases and J gave up 2 bases, with 12 bases separating them. From germline, CDR1 is MNHEY and CDR2 SMNVEV (reference sequence). This CDR3 comprises 14 residues. Study conclusions and caveats: There were carriers of CMV plus the relevant HLA, and cumulative public TCR beta family frequency identified them.

Using its own MiXCR run on the reads, TCRdb lists one record per CDR3 protein. The sample contains tens of thousands of distinct CDR3 sequences, more than 3% of which appear only once. Material: PBMCs. The sequence was collected from a human donor in good health (CMV status not recorded). Some clones in this sample may be carry-over from other donors' samples. The gene calls are TRBV27 and TRBJ2-5; maybe TRBD1 (6 bases). This CDR3 reads CASSPGTTQETQYF. The CDR3 DNA reads TGTGCCAGCAGTCCGGGGACAACTCAAGAGACCCAGTACTTC.